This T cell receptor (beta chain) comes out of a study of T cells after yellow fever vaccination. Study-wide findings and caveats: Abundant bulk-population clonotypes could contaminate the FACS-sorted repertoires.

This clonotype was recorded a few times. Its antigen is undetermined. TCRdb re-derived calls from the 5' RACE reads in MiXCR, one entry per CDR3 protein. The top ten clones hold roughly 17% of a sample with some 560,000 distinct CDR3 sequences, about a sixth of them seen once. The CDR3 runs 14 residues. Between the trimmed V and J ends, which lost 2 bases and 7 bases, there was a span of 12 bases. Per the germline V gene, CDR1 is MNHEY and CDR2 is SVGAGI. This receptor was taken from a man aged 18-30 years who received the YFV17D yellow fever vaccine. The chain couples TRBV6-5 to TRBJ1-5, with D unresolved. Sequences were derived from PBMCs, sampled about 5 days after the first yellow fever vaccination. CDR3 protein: CASSYSGFDQPQHF. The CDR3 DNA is TGTGCCAGCAGTTACAGCGGCTTTGACCAGCCCCAGCATTTT.